This T cell receptor (beta chain) derives from a study of OX40 agonist ivuxolimab in advanced cancers. For the study at large: Aged about 20 to 80 with a mean of approximately 57 years, they were more than 80% male.

Only in-frame clones appear in the TCRdb table, and some are missing; sequencing was by immunoSEQ multiplex PCR. The data show roughly 56,000 clones, approximately 86% seen once. For this clone: The antigen is undetermined.

The length of the CDR3 is 15 residues. V lost 3 bases to trimming and J lost 2 bases, with 13 bases between them. Per the germline V gene, CDR1 is MNHNS and CDR2 is SASEGT. Findings and limits, study-wide: Some patients who did not respond also had low normalized T-cell clonal expansion.

This clonotype was sampled from an adult with an advanced solid tumor such as melanoma, head and neck, liver or kidney cancer. Sequenced material: CD4+ or CD8+ T cells sorted from blood, taken in a trial of the OX40 agonist ivuxolimab. V gene TRBV6-1 combines with J gene TRBJ1-2, with D perhaps TRBD1 (5 bases). For the CDR3, the DNA is TGTGCCAGCAGTGAGGGGGGGACGGTGAACTATGGCTACACCTTC. This codes for CASSEGGTVNYGYTF.